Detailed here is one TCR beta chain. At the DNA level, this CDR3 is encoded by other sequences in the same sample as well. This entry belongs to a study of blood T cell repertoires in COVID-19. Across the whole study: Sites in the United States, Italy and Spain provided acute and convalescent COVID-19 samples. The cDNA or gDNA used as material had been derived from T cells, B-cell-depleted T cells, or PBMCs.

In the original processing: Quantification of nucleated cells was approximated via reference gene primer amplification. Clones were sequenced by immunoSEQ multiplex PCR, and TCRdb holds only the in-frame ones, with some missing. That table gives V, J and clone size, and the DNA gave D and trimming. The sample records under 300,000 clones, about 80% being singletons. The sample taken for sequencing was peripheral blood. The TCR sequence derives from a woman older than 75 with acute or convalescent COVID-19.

CDR3 amino acids: CASSQGYEQYF. The CDR3 region has the DNA TGTGCCAGTAGCCAGGGTTACGAGCAGTACTTC. This chain links TRBV19 with TRBJ2-7; a possible D gene is TRBD1 (5 bases). The V and J ends lost 6 bases and 4 bases respectively, with 7 bases between them. Germline values: CDR1 LNHDA, CDR2 SQIVND (reference sequence). The CDR3 has 11 residues.